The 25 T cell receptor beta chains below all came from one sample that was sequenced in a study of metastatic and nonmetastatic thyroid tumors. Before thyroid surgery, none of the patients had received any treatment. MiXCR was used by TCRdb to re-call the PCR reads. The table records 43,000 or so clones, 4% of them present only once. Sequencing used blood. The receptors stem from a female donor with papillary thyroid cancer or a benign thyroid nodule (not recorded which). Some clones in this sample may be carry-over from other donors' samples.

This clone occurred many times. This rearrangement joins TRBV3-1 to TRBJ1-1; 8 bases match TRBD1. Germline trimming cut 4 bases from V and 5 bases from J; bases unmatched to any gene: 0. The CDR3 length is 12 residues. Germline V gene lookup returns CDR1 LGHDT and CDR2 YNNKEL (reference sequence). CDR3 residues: CASSRTGTEAFF. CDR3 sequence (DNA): TGTGCCAGCAGCCGGACAGGGACTGAAGCTTTCTTT. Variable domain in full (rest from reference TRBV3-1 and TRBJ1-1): DTAVSQTPKYLVTQMGNDKSIKCEQNLGHDTMYWYKQDSKKFLKIMFSYNNKELIINETVPNRFSPKSPDKAHLNLHINSLELGDSAVYFCASSRTGTEAFFGQGTRLTVV.

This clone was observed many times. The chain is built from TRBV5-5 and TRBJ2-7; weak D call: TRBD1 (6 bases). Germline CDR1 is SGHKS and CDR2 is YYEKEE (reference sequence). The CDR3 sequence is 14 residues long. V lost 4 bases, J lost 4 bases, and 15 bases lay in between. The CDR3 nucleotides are TGTGCCAGCAGCCCTCGACAGGCTTCATACGAGCAGTACTTC. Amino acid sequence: CASSPRQASYEQYF.

Here the CDR3 reads CASSLTTGSYEQYF. CDR3 nucleotide sequence: TGTGCCAGCAGCTTAACGACAGGTTCCTACGAGCAGTACTTC. The chain joins TRBV11-2 to TRBJ2-7; possibly TRBD1 for D (6 bases). The CDR3 consists of 14 residues. The ends were cut back, 2 bases at V and 1 base at J, with 9 bases in the middle. CDR1 and CDR2 (germline): SGHAT, FQNNGV.

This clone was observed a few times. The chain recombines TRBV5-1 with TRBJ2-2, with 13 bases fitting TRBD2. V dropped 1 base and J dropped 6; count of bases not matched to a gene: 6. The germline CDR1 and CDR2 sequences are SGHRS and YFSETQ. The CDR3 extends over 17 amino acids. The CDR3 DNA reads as TGCGCCAGCAGCTTGACTAGCGGGAGGGCCGGGGCCGGGGAGCTGTTTTTT. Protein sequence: CASSLTSGRAGAGELFF.

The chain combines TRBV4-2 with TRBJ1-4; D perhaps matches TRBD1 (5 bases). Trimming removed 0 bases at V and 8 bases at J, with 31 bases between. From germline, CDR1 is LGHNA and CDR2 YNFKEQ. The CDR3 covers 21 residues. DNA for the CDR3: TGTGCCAGCAGCCAAGAGGGGCCGGGAGGGCCGGGCGAGCCCCGCGGGGAAAAACTGTTTTTT. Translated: CASSQEGPGGPGEPRGEKLFF.

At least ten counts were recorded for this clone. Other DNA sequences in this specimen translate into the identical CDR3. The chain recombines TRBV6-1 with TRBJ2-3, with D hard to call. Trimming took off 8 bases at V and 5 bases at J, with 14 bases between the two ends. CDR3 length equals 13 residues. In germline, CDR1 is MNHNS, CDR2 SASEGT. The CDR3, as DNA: TGTGCCAGCTACCCACCCACTTTAGATACGCAGTATTTT. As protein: CASYPPTLDTQYF.

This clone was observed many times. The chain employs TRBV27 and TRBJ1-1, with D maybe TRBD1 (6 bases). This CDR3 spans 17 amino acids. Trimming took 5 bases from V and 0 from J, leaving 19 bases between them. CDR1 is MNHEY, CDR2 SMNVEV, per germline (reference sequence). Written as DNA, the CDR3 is TGTGCCAGCAGTATCTCGACAGGAGTATACATGAACACTGAAGCTTTCTTT. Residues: CASSISTGVYMNTEAFF.

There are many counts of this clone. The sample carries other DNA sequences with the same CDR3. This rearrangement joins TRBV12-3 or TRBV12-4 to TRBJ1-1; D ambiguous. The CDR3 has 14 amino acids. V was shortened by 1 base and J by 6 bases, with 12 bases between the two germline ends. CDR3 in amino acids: CASSLVGKSSEAFF. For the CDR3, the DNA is TGTGCCAGCAGTTTAGTCGGCAAAAGCTCTGAAGCTTTCTTT.

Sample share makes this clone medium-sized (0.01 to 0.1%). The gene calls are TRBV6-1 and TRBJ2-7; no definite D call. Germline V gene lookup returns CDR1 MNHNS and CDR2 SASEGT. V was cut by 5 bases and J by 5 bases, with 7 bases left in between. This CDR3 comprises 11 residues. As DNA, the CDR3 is TGTGCCAGCAGTTGGGCCCACGAGCAGTACTTC. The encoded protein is CASSWAHEQYF.

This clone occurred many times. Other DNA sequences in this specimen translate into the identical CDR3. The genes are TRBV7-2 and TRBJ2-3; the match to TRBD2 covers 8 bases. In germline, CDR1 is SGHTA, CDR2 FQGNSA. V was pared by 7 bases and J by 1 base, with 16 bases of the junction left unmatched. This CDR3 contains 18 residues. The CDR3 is CASMDLSGTKGRTDTQYF. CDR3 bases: TGTGCCAGCATGGATCTTAGCGGGACGAAGGGCCGCACAGATACGCAGTATTTT.

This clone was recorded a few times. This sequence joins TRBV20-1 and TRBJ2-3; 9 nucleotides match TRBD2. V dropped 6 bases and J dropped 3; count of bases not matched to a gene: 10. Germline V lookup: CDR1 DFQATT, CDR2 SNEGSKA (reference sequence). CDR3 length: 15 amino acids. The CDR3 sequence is CSAEAAGGRTDTQYF. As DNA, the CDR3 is TGCAGTGCCGAAGCCGCGGGAGGGCGAACAGATACGCAGTATTTT.

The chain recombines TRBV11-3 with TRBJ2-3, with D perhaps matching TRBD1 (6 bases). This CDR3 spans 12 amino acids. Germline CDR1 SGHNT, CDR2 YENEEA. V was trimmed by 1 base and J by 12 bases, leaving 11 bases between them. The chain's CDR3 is CASSLAGQTQYF. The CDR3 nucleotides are TGTGCCAGCAGCTTAGCCGGACAGACACAGTATTTT. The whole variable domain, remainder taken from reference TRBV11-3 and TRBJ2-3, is EAGVVQSPRYKIIEKKQPVAFWCNPISGHNTLYWYLQNLGQGPELLIRYENEEAVDDSQLPKDRFSAERLKGVDSTLKIQPAELGDSAVYLCASSLAGQTQYFGPGTRLTVL.

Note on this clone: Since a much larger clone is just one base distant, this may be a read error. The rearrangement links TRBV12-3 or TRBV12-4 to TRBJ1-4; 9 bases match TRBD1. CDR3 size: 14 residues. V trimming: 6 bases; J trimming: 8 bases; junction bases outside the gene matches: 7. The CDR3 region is CASRFGTGSEKLFF. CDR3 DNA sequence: TGTGCCAGCAGGTTCGGGACAGGGTCAGAAAAACTGTTTTTT.

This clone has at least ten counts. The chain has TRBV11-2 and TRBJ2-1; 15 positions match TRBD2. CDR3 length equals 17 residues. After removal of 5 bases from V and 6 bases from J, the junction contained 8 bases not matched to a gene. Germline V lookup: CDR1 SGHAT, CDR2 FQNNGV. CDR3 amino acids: CASSPLGLAGGGNEQFF. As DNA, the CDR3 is TGTGCCAGCAGCCCATTGGGACTAGCGGGAGGAGGCAATGAGCAGTTCTTC.

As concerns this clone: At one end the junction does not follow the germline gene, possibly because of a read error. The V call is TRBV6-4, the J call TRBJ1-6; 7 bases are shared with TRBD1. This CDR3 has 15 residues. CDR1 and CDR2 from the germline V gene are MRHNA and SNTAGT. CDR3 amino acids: CASSQGGQGNSPIHF. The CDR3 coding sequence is TGTGCCAGCAGTCAAGGGGGCCAGGGGAATTCACCCATCCACTTT.

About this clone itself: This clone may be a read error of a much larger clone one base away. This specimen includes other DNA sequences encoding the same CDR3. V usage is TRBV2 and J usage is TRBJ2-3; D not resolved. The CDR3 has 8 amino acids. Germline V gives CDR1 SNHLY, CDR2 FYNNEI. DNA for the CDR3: TGTGCCAGCAGTGGTTCGGTATTT. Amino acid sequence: CASSGSVF.

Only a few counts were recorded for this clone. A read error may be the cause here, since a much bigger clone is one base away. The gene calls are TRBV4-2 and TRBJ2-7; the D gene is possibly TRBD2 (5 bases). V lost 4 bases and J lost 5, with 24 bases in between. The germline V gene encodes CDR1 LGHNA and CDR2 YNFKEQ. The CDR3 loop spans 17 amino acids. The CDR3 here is CASSPVVIACGRDEQYF. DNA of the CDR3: TGTGCCAGCAGCCCAGTCGTGATAGCGTGTGGGAGAGACGAGCAGTACTTC.

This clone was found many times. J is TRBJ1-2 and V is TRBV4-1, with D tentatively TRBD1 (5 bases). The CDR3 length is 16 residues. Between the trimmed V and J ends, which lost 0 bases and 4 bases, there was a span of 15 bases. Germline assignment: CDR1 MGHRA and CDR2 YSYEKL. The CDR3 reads CASSQDSGGGIYGYTF. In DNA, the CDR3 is TGCGCCAGCAGCCAAGATAGTGGGGGAGGTATCTATGGCTACACCTTC.

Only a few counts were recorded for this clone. This CDR3 reads CASSPPSGAYGYTF. The CDR3 region has the DNA TGTGCCAGCAGCCCCCCCTCCGGGGCCTATGGCTACACCTTC. The V gene is TRBV6-1, the J gene TRBJ1-2; D is perhaps TRBD1 (5 bases). The CDR3 is 14 residues long. Deletions cut 6 bases from V and 4 bases from J, with 15 bases between. Germline lookup yields CDR1 MNHNS and CDR2 SASEGT.

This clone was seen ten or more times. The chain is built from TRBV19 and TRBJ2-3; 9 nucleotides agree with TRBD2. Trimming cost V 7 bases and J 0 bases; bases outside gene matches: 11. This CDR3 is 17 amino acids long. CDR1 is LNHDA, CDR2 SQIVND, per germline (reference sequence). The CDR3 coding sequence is TGTGCCAGTAAAGGGCTAGCGGGACTAATTAGCACAGATACGCAGTATTTT. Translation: CASKGLAGLISTDTQYF.

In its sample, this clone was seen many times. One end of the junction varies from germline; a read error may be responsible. The CDR3 region is CASSPDRVTEAFF. The DNA of the CDR3 is TGTGCTAGCAGCCCCGACAGGGTTACTGAAGCTTTCTTT. V gene TRBV7-7 combines with J gene TRBJ1-1; 7 bases match TRBD1. The CDR3 covers 13 residues. Germline V CDR1 and CDR2: SSHAT, FNYEAQ (reference sequence). Filled out from reference TRBV7-7 and TRBJ1-1, the complete variable domain reads GAGVSQSPRYKVTKRGQDVTLRCDPISSHATLYWYQQALGQGPEFLTYFNYEAQPDKSGLPSDRFSAERPEGSISTLTIQRTEQRDSAMYRCASSPDRVTEAFFGQGTRLTVV.

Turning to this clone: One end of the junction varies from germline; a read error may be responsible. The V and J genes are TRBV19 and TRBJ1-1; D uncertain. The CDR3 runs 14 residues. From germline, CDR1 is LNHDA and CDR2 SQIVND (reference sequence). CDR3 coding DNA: TGTGCCAATAGTATAACGACAAGCACCACTGAAGCTTTCTTT. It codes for CANSITTSTTEAFF.

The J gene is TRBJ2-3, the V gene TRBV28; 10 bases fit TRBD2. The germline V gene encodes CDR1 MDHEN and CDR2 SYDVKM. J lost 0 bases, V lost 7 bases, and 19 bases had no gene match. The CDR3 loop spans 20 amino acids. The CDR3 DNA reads TGTGCCAGCACCCCCGGAGGTAGCGGGAGGAGTGGGGTGAGCACAGATACGCAGTATTTT. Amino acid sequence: CASTPGGSGRSGVSTDTQYF.

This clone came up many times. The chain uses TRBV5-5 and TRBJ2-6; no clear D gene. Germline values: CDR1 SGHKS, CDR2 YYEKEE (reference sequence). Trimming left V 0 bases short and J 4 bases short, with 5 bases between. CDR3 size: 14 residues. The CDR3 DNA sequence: TGTGCCAGCAGCTTGGATTTGGGGGCCAACGTCCTGACTTTC. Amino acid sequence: CASSLDLGANVLTF.

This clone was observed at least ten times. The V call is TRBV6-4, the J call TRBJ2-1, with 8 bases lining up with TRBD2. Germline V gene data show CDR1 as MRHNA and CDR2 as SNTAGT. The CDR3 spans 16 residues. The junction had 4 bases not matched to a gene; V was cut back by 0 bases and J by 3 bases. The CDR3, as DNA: TGTGCCAGCAGTGACTCTCTGCGGGAGGACTACAATGAGCAGTTCTTC. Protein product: CASSDSLREDYNEQFF.